This T cell receptor (beta chain) comes out of a study of glioma-infiltrating T cells. There are 14 residues in the CDR3. The ends lost 5 bases at V and 7 bases at J; junction bases unmatched: 7. Per the germline V gene, CDR1 is MNHEY and CDR2 is SMNVEV (reference sequence). Study results and caveats: Only very few CDR3 sequences appeared in both tissue and blood. Above-expected tissue-blood divergence occurred in all gliomas, most in low-grade ones.

Amplification of TCR alpha and beta CDR3 regions from RNA used iRepertoire nested multiplex PCR. For one-step reverse transcription and amplification, roughly 95-450 ng of tissue mRNA or PBMC total RNA was used. MiXCR, applied by TCRdb to the multiplex PCR reads, yields one record per CDR3 protein. This table has approximately 110,000 distinct CDR3 sequences, approximately 26% appearing once. This clonotype was detected ten times or more. The antigen remains undetermined. The sample was glioma tissue, nonneoplastic brain tissue, or PBMCs (not recorded which). This chain links TRBV27 with TRBJ1-5; 8 bases are shared with TRBD1. The TCR sequence derives from a human donor with low-grade glioma or glioblastoma, undergoing nonglioma brain surgery, or in good health (not recorded which). CDR3 sequence: CASSLDRGRQPQHF. The CDR3 DNA sequence: TGTGCCAGCAGTCTAGACAGGGGACGGCAGCCCCAGCATTTT.